What follows are 20 T cell receptor beta chains derived from one specimen sequenced in a study of cytomegalovirus exposure and HLA in healthy donors. The PCR had 60 Vbeta and 13 Jbeta primers. Clones were read by immunoSEQ multiplex PCR, and TCRdb kept only the in-frame ones, dropping some. The sample records 150,000 to 200,000 clones, around 65% being singletons. The specimen was PBMCs. The receptors shown here come from a woman aged 40 to 50 in good health and CMV-seropositive.

This clone was observed a handful of times. The chain joins TRBV7-6 to TRBJ2-1; 10 positions agree with TRBD2. The CDR3 covers 16 residues. Germline V gives CDR1 SGHVS, CDR2 FNYEAQ. V lost 5 bases to trimming and J lost 12 bases; unmatched junction nucleotides: 16. The CDR3 nucleotides are TGTGCCAGCAGCCCCGTCGGGCTAGCGGGAGAAGGCCGGCAGTTCTTC. Translated, it gives CASSPVGLAGEGRQFF.

The chain couples TRBV28 to TRBJ2-7; TRBD1 agrees at 8 bases. J gave up 3 bases and V 5 bases, and 12 bases lay outside the gene matches. This CDR3 region has 16 residues. In germline, CDR1 is MDHEN, CDR2 SYDVKM. CDR3 sequence reads: CASSTLSGGGHYEQYF. CDR3 in DNA: TGTGCCAGCAGTACCCTATCAGGGGGCGGCCACTACGAGCAGTACTTC.

The rearrangement links TRBV7-2 to TRBJ1-1; TRBD1 agrees at 8 bases. Germline lookup yields CDR1 SGHTA and CDR2 FQGNSA. CDR3 length: 13 residues. J was trimmed by 10 bases and V by 4 bases; bases with no gene match: 8. CDR3 residues: CASSSGQGWAAFF. In DNA, the CDR3 is TGTGCCAGCAGCTCAGGACAGGGTTGGGCAGCTTTCTTT.

This clone was seen more than once but under ten times. V usage is TRBV6-5 and J usage is TRBJ2-7; TRBD1 agrees at 9 bases. The length of the CDR3 is 12 residues. CDR1 is MNHEY and CDR2 is SVGAGI in the germline V gene. V shed 5 bases, J shed 9 bases, and the junction held 5 bases outside the gene matches. CDR3 amino acids: CASSPGQGRQYF. DNA for the CDR3: TGTGCCAGCAGTCCTGGACAGGGGCGGCAGTACTTC.

The chain joins TRBV19 to TRBJ1-2; no reliable D call. With 7 bases removed from V and 0 bases from J, the gap between germline ends came to 18 bases. Germline loops: CDR1 LNHDA, CDR2 SQIVND (reference sequence). This CDR3 is built from 16 residues. The CDR3, as DNA: TGTGCCAGTACCCCAATAGACGGGGAAGCTAACTATGGCTACACCTTC. It translates to CASTPIDGEANYGYTF.

The chain employs TRBV25-1 and TRBJ2-5, with 8 bases matching TRBD2. The CDR3 is made up of 15 amino acids. J was trimmed by 5 bases and V by 1 base; bases with no gene match: 6. Germline V gene sequence: CDR1 MGHDK, CDR2 SYGVNS. CDR3 in DNA: TGTGCCAGCAGTGAATCACAACGGGAGGGGGAGACCCAGTACTTC. Translating it yields CASSESQREGETQYF.

Note on this clone: One junction end does not reproduce the germline sequence, and a read error may be involved. The CDR3 DNA reads TGTGCCAGCAGCGACTACAGGGGTGGCTACCCCTTC. Its translation: CASSDYRGGYPF. The chain is built from TRBV9 and TRBJ1-2; 7 bases agree with TRBD1. This CDR3 is 12 amino acids long. The germline CDR1 and CDR2 sequences are SGDLS and YYNGEE.

Points on this clone: Different DNA sequences within this sample yield the same CDR3. The chain is built from TRBV7-8 and TRBJ1-5; 9 bases agree with TRBD1. CDR1 and CDR2 from the germline V gene are SGHVS and FQNEAQ. V dropped 5 bases and J dropped 10; count of bases not matched to a gene: 9. CDR3 length equals 14 residues. In DNA form, the CDR3 reads TGTGCCAGCAGCCGTGGACAGGGGTCGCAACCCCAGCATTTT. This sequence encodes CASSRGQGSQPQHF.

V is TRBV19 and J is TRBJ1-3, with 7 bases identical to TRBD1. This CDR3 has 15 residues. The germline V gene encodes CDR1 LNHDA and CDR2 SQIVND (reference sequence). With V trimmed by 4 bases and J by 2 bases, 5 bases remained unmatched. In DNA, the CDR3 is TGTGCCAGTAGTACAGACGGGACAGCTGGAAACACCATATATTTT. It codes for CASSTDGTAGNTIYF. Filled out from reference TRBV19 and TRBJ1-3, the complete variable domain reads DGGITQSPKYLFRKEGQNVTLSCEQNLNHDAMYWYRQDPGQGLRLIYYSQIVNDFQKGDIAEGYSVSREKKESFPLTVTSAQKNPTAFYLCASSTDGTAGNTIYFGEGSWLTVV.

This clone was seen only a few times. J is TRBJ1-5 and V is TRBV19; D is possibly TRBD1 (5 bases). This CDR3 spans 13 amino acids. V lost 5 bases, J lost 2 bases, and 7 bases lay in between. CDR1 and CDR2 from the germline V gene are LNHDA and SQIVND (reference sequence). CDR3 nucleotide sequence: TGTGCCAGTAGTTGGGGCCGCAATCAGCCCCAGCATTTT. Translation: CASSWGRNQPQHF.

The gene calls are TRBV28 and TRBJ2-4; D gene ambiguous. V was shortened by 6 bases and J by 0 bases, with 9 bases between the two germline ends. The CDR3 totals 14 residues. Germline values: CDR1 MDHEN, CDR2 SYDVKM. The CDR3 sequence is CASSPGGAKNIQYF. CDR3 sequence (DNA): TGTGCCAGCAGCCCCGGTGGAGCCAAAAACATTCAGTACTTC.

The V gene is TRBV11-3, the J gene TRBJ2-1, with D possibly being TRBD2 (6 bases). This CDR3 is 14 amino acids long. V lost 8 bases and J 5 bases, leaving 16 bases between the germline ends. CDR1 SGHNT and CDR2 YENEEA come from the germline V gene. The CDR3 DNA follows: TGTGCCAGCGGGGCGCGGGGACCGAACAATGAGCAGTTCTTC. Amino acid sequence: CASGARGPNNEQFF.

The chain links TRBV5-1 to TRBJ2-3; 9 bases are shared with TRBD2. Germline-derived CDR1 and CDR2 are SGHRS and YFSETQ. The CDR3 is 16 residues long. Trimming cost V 2 bases and J 2 bases; bases outside gene matches: 6. As DNA, the CDR3 is TGCGCCAGCAGCTTCGGACTAGCGAGCCTCACAGATACGCAGTATTTT. Translating it yields CASSFGLASLTDTQYF.

The chain recombines TRBV4-3 with TRBJ1-5; 10 positions agree with TRBD1. CDR3 length: 14 residues. V lost 4 bases, J lost 9 bases, and 6 bases stayed unmatched. CDR1 LGHNA and CDR2 YSLEER come from the germline V gene. CDR3 nucleotides: TGCGCCAGCAGCCTTGGACAGGGGGATCGGCCCCAGCATTTT. Its translation is CASSLGQGDRPQHF.

The V call is TRBV18, the J call TRBJ2-5; D might be TRBD2 (6 bases). CDR1 and CDR2 from the germline V gene are KGHSH and LQKENI. The ends were cut back, 2 bases at V and 5 bases at J, with 9 bases in the middle. This CDR3 region has 13 residues. The CDR3 loop reads CASSPSEGETQYF. The CDR3 DNA is TGTGCCAGCTCACCATCGGAGGGGGAGACCCAGTACTTC.

V gene TRBV19 combines with J gene TRBJ2-2, with TRBD2 as a possible D gene (6 bases). The CDR3 contains 14 residues. Germline V lookup: CDR1 LNHDA, CDR2 SQIVND (reference sequence). Trimming left V 6 bases short and J 5 bases short, with 13 bases between. The chain's CDR3 is CASRDSGLTGELFF. In DNA, the CDR3 is TGTGCCAGTAGGGATAGCGGTCTGACCGGGGAGCTGTTTTTT.

This clone has only a few counts. The chain combines TRBV4-1 with TRBJ2-7; D is undetermined. V was cut by 0 bases and J by 6 bases, with 9 bases left in between. The CDR3 contains 13 residues. CDR1 is MGHRA and CDR2 is YSYEKL in the germline V gene. CDR3 DNA: TGCGCCAGCAGCCAAGAAGAATTGCGCGAGCAGTACTTC. Its protein is CASSQEELREQYF.

This clone appeared a few times. CDR3 protein: CSVEGTGFNEQFF. The CDR3 nucleotides are TGCAGCGTTGAAGGAACAGGATTCAATGAGCAGTTCTTC. The rearrangement joins TRBV29-1 to TRBJ2-1; TRBD1 might be the D (5 bases). The CDR3 length is 13 residues. The V gene lost 1 base and the J gene lost 6 bases, with 10 bases spanning the gap. Germline CDR1 reads SQVTM; CDR2 reads ANQGSEA.

The chain has TRBV7-2 and TRBJ2-1, with D possibly matching TRBD2 (6 bases). The CDR3 runs 14 residues. V was trimmed by 3 bases and J by 10 bases, leaving 16 bases between them. The germline V gene encodes CDR1 SGHTA and CDR2 FQGNSA. The CDR3 sequence: CASSFQRASGEQFF. CDR3 in DNA: TGTGCCAGCAGCTTTCAGCGGGCCTCAGGGGAGCAGTTCTTC. Combining the CDR3 with reference TRBV7-2 and TRBJ2-1 gives the whole variable domain GAGVSQSPSNKVTEKGKDVELRCDPISGHTALYWYRQSLGQGLEFLIYFQGNSAPDKSGLPSDRFSAERTGGSVSTLTIQRTQQEDSAVYLCASSFQRASGEQFFGPGTRLTVL.

The chain is built from TRBV19 and TRBJ1-1, with D perhaps matching TRBD1 (6 bases). Germline assignment: CDR1 LNHDA and CDR2 SQIVND (reference sequence). The germline V and J ends were trimmed by 5 bases and 0 bases, with 13 bases remaining between them. The CDR3 is 15 amino acids. The CDR3 bases are TGTGCCAGTAGTCCCACAGGGAGGGTGAACACTGAAGCTTTCTTT. It is translated as CASSPTGRVNTEAFF.